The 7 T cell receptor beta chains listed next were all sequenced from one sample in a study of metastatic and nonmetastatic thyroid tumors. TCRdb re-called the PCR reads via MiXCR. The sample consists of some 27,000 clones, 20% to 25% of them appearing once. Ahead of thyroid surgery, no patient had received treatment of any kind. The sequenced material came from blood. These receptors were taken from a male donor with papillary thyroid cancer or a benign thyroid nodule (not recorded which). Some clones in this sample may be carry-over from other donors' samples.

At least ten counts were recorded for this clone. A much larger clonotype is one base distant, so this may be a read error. The CDR3 loop is CASSFNLRGLGGPYEQYF. Here the CDR3 DNA reads TGTGCCAGCAGTTTTAACCTCCGTGGGTTAGGGGGCCCCTACGAGCAGTACTTC. V is TRBV28 and J is TRBJ2-7; TRBD1 matches 7 bases. Losses at the gene ends were 3 bases for V and 2 bases for J; bases not matched to a gene: 16. The CDR3 is made up of 18 amino acids. Germline lookup yields CDR1 MDHEN and CDR2 SYDVKM.

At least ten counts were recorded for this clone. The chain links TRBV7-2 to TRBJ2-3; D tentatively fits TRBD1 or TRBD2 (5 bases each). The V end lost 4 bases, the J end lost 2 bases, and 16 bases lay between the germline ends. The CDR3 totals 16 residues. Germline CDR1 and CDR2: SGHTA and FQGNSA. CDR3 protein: CASSSYGAPNTDTQYF. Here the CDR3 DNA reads TGTGCCAGCAGCTCATACGGGGCACCCAACACAGATACGCAGTATTTT.

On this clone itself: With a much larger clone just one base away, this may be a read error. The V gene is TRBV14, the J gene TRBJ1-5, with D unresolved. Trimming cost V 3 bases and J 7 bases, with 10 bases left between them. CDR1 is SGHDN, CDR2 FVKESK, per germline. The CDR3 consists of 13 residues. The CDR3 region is CASSHDIGQPQHF. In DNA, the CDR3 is TGTGCCAGCAGCCATGATATCGGGCAGCCCCAGCATTTT.

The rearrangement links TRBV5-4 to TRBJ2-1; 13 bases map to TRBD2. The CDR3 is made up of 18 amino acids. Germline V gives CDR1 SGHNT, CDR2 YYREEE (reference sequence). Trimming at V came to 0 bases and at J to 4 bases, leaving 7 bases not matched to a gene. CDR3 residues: CASSLARTSGRRYNEQFF. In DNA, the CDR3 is TGTGCCAGCAGCTTGGCTCGGACTAGCGGGAGACGTTACAATGAGCAGTTCTTC.

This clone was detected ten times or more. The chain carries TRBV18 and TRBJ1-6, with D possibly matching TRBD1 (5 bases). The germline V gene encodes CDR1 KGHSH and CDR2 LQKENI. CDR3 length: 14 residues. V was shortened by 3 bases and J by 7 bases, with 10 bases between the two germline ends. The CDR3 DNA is TGTGCCAGCTCACCCGACAGCCGGAATTCACCCCTCCACTTT. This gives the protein CASSPDSRNSPLHF. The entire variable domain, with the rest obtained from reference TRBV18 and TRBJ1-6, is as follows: NAGVMQNPRHLVRRRGQEARLRCSPMKGHSHVYWYRQLPEEGLKFMVYLQKENIIDESGMPKERFSAEFPKEGPSILRIQQVVRGDSAAYFCASSPDSRNSPLHFGNGTRLTVT.

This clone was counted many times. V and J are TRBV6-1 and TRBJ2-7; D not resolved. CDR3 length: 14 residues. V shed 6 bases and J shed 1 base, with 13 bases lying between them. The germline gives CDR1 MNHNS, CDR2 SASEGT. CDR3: CASSGRDGSYEQYF. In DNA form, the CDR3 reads TGTGCCAGCAGCGGCCGAGACGGTTCCTACGAGCAGTACTTC.

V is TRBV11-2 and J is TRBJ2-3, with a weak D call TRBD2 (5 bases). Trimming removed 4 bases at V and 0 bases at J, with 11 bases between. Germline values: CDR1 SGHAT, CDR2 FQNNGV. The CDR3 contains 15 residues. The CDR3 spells CASSSGRTSTDTQYF. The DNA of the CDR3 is TGTGCCAGCAGCTCAGGACGGACTAGCACAGATACGCAGTATTTT.